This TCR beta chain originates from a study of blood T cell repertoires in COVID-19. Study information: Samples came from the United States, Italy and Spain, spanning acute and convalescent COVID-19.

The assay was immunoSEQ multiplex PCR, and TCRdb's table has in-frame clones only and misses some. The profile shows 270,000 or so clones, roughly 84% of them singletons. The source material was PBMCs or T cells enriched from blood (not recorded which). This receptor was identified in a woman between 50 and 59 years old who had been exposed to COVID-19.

The CDR3 region is CASRPGPGNTEAFF. DNA for the CDR3: TGTGCCAGCAGGCCAGGGCCGGGGAACACTGAAGCTTTCTTT. V usage is TRBV11-3 and J usage is TRBJ1-1; tentatively, D is TRBD1 (5 bases). The CDR3 loop spans 14 amino acids. Germline V lookup: CDR1 SGHNT, CDR2 YENEEA. Trimming left V 6 bases short and J 1 base short, with 12 bases between.